One and the same sample provided the 13 T cell receptor beta chains below, sequenced in a study of blood T cell repertoires in COVID-19. Sequenced by immunoSEQ multiplex PCR; TCRdb stores in-frame clones only, minus some. The sample includes about 110,000 clones, roughly 80% of them seen just once. The sequenced sample consisted of peripheral blood. These TCRs come from a woman aged 55-70 years with acute or convalescent COVID-19.

V and J are TRBV14 and TRBJ2-1, with D possibly TRBD1 on 6 matching bases. The CDR3 has 15 amino acids. Germline CDR1 and CDR2: SGHDN and FVKESK. Trimming took 5 bases from V and 5 from J, leaving 16 bases between them. The CDR3 reads CASSLQGRIDNEQFF. CDR3 DNA: TGTGCCAGCAGCTTACAGGGTAGGATCGACAATGAGCAGTTCTTC.

The V call is TRBV9, the J call TRBJ2-5, with D possibly being TRBD2 (5 bases). Germline CDR1 SGDLS, CDR2 YYNGEE. V lost 4 bases to trimming and J lost 3 bases, with 19 bases between them. The CDR3 extends over 16 amino acids. CDR3 loop: CASSRRPSTGKETQYF. The CDR3 DNA follows: TGTGCCAGCAGCCGCCGACCTTCTACGGGGAAAGAGACCCAGTACTTC.

The chain carries TRBV6-6 and TRBJ1-1; TRBD1 matches at 7 bases. Germline V gene sequence: CDR1 MNHNY, CDR2 SVGAGI (reference sequence). J gave up 1 base and V 6 bases, and 5 bases lay outside the gene matches. This CDR3 has 14 amino acids. The CDR3 loop is CASSPGQRNTEAFF. CDR3 coding DNA: TGTGCCAGCAGCCCGGGACAGAGGAACACTGAAGCTTTCTTT.

The chain has TRBV28 and TRBJ2-5, with D perhaps matching TRBD2 (7 bases). The CDR3 is 15 residues long. The V gene's germline CDR1 is MDHEN and CDR2 SYDVKM. Trimming took off 5 bases at V and 5 bases at J, with 18 bases between the two ends. In nucleotides, the CDR3 is TGTGCCAGCAGTATGCCCTCGGGGGGCGGGGAGACCCAGTACTTC. Residues: CASSMPSGGGETQYF.

The V and J genes are TRBV30 and TRBJ2-2; D is ambiguous. The CDR3 has 13 amino acids. Germline CDR1 reads GTSNPN; CDR2 reads SVGIG (reference sequence). V lost 4 bases and J lost 2, with 8 bases in between. The CDR3 protein is CAWTETNTGELFF. Written as DNA, the CDR3 is TGTGCCTGGACGGAGACCAACACCGGGGAGCTGTTTTTT.

The chain combines TRBV6-2 or TRBV6-3 with TRBJ1-1; D gene unclear. The CDR3 has 11 amino acids. V lost 2 bases and J 7 bases, leaving 5 bases between the germline ends. Germline values: CDR1 MNHEY, CDR2 SVGEGT. As DNA, the CDR3 is TGTGCCAGCAGTTACCTCTTTGAAGCTTTCTTT. Translated: CASSYLFEAFF.

CDR3 DNA: TGTGCCTGGAGTAGGGGACAGGGGAATCAGCCCCAGCATTTT. It is translated as CAWSRGQGNQPQHF. The chain links TRBV30 to TRBJ1-5, with 10 bases fitting TRBD1. There are 14 residues in the CDR3. CDR1 is GTSNPN, CDR2 SVGIG, per germline (reference sequence). The ends lost 2 bases at V and 4 bases at J; junction bases unmatched: 2.

The chain has TRBV28 and TRBJ2-1; 8 bases fit TRBD2. The CDR3 is 14 residues long. The trim removed 8 bases at V and 7 bases at J, leaving 10 bases unmatched. Germline V gives CDR1 MDHEN, CDR2 SYDVKM. The CDR3 is CASGGAGVANEQFF. The CDR3 nucleotides read TGTGCCAGCGGGGGAGCGGGAGTCGCTAATGAGCAGTTCTTC.

The rearrangement uses TRBV7-9 and TRBJ1-5, with a possible D match to TRBD1 (6 bases). This CDR3 contains 17 residues. With 1 base removed from V and 0 bases from J, the gap between germline ends came to 13 bases. Looked up from germline, CDR1 is SEHNR and CDR2 is FQNEAQ (reference sequence). The CDR3, as DNA: TGTGCCAGCAGCTTAGAGAGGGGGGGAAATAGCAATCAGCCCCAGCATTTT. Translated, it gives CASSLERGGNSNQPQHF.

In this sample, this clone turned up a few times. The chain uses TRBV5-5 and TRBJ1-5; the D gene is possibly TRBD1 (5 bases). Germline CDR1 and CDR2: SGHKS and YYEKEE (reference sequence). This CDR3 is 14 amino acids long. Trimming pared 0 bases from V and 5 bases from J, leaving 9 bases between. CDR3 sequence: CASSLGRGDQPQHF. The CDR3 DNA sequence: TGTGCCAGCAGCTTGGGTCGGGGGGATCAGCCCCAGCATTTT.

For this clone: One end of the junction varies from germline; a read error may be responsible. The rearrangement joins TRBV7-7 to TRBJ2-1; TRBD2 agrees at 7 bases. The germline CDR1 and CDR2 sequences are SSHAT and FNYEAQ (reference sequence). CDR3 size: 16 residues. CDR3: CASSQAGLRDLNEQFF. The CDR3 DNA reads TGTGCTAGCAGTCAAGCGGGACTACGGGACCTCAATGAGCAGTTCTTC.

The V and J genes are TRBV19 and TRBJ1-3; no definite D call. Trimming pared 5 bases from V and 0 bases from J, leaving 14 bases between. The CDR3 covers 16 residues. CDR1 is LNHDA and CDR2 is SQIVND in the germline V gene (reference sequence). The CDR3 loop reads CASSGSGPFSGNTIYF. DNA for the CDR3: TGTGCCAGTAGTGGTTCAGGTCCGTTCTCTGGAAACACCATATATTTT. Variable domain in full (rest from reference TRBV19 and TRBJ1-3): DGGITQSPKYLFRKEGQNVTLSCEQNLNHDAMYWYRQDPGQGLRLIYYSQIVNDFQKGDIAEGYSVSREKKESFPLTVTSAQKNPTAFYLCASSGSGPFSGNTIYFGEGSWLTVV.

The chain links TRBV3-1 (or the pseudogene TRBV3-2) to TRBJ1-1; no firm D call. The CDR3 consists of 12 residues. V was cut by 6 bases and J by 6 bases, with 11 bases left in between. Per the germline V gene, CDR1 is LGHDT and CDR2 is YNNKEL (reference sequence). This CDR3 reads CASSVFGSEAFF. DNA of the CDR3: TGTGCCAGCAGTGTTTTCGGTTCTGAAGCTTTCTTT.